This T cell receptor beta chain was found in a study of blood T cells in healthy people across ages. The second PCR ran about 6 to 12 cycles with a sample-barcoded 5' primer and J-beta primers. TCRdb reanalysed the 5' RACE reads using MiXCR and keeps one entry per CDR3 protein. The sample has more than 1 million distinct CDR3 sequences, roughly 45% seen once; the top ten hold approximately 19%. The CDR3 length is 14 residues. CDR1 is SGHAT, CDR2 FQNNGV, per germline. A remark on this clonotype: An end of the junction differs from the germline gene, which may be a read error.

This chain connects TRBV11-2 to TRBJ2-3; possibly TRBD1 for D (6 bases). Sequencing was performed on blood. This receptor was taken from a woman aged 55-69 years in good health. The CDR3 here is CASSSNRATDTRYF. The DNA for the CDR3 is TGTGCCAGCAGCTCCAACAGGGCCACAGATACGCGGTATTTT. The full variable domain, with the rest looked up from reference TRBV11-2 and TRBJ2-3, is EAGVAQSPRYKIIEKRQSVAFWCNPISGHATLYWYQQILGQGPKLLIQFQNNGVVDDSQLPKDRFSAERLKGVDSTLKIQPAKLEDSAVYLCASSSNRATDTRYFGPGTRLTVL.